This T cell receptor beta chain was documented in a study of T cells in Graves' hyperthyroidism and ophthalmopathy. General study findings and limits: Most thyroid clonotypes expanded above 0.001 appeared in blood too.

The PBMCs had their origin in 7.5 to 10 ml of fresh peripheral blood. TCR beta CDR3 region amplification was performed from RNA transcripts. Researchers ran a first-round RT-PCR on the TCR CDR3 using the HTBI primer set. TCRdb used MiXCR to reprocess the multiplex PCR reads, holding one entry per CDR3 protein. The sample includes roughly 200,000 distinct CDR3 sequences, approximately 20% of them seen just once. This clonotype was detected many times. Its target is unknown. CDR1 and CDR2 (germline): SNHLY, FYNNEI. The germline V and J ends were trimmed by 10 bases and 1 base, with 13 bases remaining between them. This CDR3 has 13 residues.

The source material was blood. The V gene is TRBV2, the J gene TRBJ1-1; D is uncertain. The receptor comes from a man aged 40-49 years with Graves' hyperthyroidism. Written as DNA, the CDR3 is TGTGCCACCAAATATACCCCGAACACTGAAGCTTTCTTT. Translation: CATKYTPNTEAFF.